The clone carrying this TCR beta chain occurred many times. Between the trimmed V and J ends, which lost 1 base and 4 bases, there was a span of 11 bases. The CDR3 loop spans 15 amino acids. Germline CDR1 is SGHTA and CDR2 is FQGNSA. TCRdb processed the RT-PCR reads anew with MiXCR; each CDR3 protein has one entry. This sample has around 700,000 distinct CDR3 sequences, with 13% to 15% found just once. The sequencing sample was made of memory CD4+ T cells from blood. The receptor was derived from a female donor in good health, serving as a healthy control. V is TRBV7-2 and J is TRBJ1-5; the D is unclear. CDR3 coding DNA: TGTGCCAGCAGCTTAGTTGGGCAGGAGAATCAGCCCCAGCATTTT. It encodes CASSLVGQENQPQHF.